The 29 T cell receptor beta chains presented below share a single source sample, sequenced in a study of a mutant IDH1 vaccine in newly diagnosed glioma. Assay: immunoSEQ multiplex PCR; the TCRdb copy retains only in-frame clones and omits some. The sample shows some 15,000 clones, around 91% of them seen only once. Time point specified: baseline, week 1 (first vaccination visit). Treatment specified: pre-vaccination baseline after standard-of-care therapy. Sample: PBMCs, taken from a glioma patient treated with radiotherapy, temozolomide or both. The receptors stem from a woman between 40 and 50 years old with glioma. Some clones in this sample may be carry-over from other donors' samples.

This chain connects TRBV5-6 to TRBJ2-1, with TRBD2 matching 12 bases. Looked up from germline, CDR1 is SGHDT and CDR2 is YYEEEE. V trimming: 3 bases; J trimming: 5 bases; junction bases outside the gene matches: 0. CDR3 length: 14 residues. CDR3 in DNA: TGTGCCAGCAGCTGGACTAGCGGGGACAATGAGCAGTTCTTC. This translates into CASSWTSGDNEQFF.

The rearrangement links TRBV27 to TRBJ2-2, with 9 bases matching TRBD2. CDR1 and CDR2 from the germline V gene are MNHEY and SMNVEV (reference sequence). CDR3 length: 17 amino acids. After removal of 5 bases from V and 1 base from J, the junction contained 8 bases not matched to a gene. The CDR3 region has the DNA TGTGCCAGCAGTCCCCTAGGAGCGGGAGGGAACACCGGGGAGCTGTTTTTT. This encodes CASSPLGAGGNTGELFF.

The CDR3 sequence is CASSHPGSYNEQFF. The CDR3 coding sequence is TGCGCCAGCAGCCATCCGGGCTCCTACAATGAGCAGTTCTTC. This sequence joins TRBV4-1 and TRBJ2-1; D remains unclear. The CDR3 is made up of 14 amino acids. V lost 3 bases and J 0 bases, leaving 6 bases between the germline ends. Germline loops: CDR1 MGHRA, CDR2 YSYEKL.

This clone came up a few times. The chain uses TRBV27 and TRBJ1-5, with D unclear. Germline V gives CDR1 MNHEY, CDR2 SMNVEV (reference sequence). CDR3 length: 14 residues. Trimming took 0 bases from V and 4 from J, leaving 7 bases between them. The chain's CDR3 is CASSLSGGNQPQHF. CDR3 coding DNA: TGTGCCAGCAGTTTATCCGGCGGAAATCAGCCCCAGCATTTT.

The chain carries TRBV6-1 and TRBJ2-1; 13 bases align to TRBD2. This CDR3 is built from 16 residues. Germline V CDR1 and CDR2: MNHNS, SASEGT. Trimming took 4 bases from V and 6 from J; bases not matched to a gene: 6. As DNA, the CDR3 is TGTGCCAGCAGTGCCCCCGGGACTAGCGGGGTCAATGAGCAGTTCTTC. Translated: CASSAPGTSGVNEQFF.

The CDR3 DNA reads as TGTGCCAGCAGCCAAAGCGACAGGGACCCCTATGGCTACACCTTC. Translating gives CASSQSDRDPYGYTF. The chain employs TRBV7-9 and TRBJ1-2; TRBD1 agrees at 7 bases. The CDR3 has 15 residues. Germline V gene lookup returns CDR1 SEHNR and CDR2 FQNEAQ (reference sequence). The junction had 10 bases not matched to a gene; V was cut back by 5 bases and J by 4 bases.

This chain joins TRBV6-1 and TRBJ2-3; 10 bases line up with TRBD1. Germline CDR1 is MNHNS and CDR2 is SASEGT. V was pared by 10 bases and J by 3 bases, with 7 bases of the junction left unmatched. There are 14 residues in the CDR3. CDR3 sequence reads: CATRQGAWTDTQYF. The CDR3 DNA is TGTGCCACGCGACAGGGGGCTTGGACAGATACGCAGTATTTT.

In nucleotides, the CDR3 is TGTGCCAGCAACGCCGGAGAGACCCAGTACTTC. As protein: CASNAGETQYF. This chain joins TRBV6-1 and TRBJ2-5; no clear D. V dropped 7 bases and J dropped 4 bases, with 7 bases sitting between them. The CDR3 spans 11 residues. CDR1 and CDR2 from the germline V gene are MNHNS and SASEGT.

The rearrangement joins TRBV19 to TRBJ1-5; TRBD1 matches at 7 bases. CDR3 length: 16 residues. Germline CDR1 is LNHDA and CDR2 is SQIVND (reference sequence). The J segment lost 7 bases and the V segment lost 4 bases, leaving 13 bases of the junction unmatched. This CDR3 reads CASSTSDRVGGQPQHF. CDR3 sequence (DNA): TGTGCCAGTAGTACAAGCGACAGGGTGGGAGGGCAGCCCCAGCATTTT.

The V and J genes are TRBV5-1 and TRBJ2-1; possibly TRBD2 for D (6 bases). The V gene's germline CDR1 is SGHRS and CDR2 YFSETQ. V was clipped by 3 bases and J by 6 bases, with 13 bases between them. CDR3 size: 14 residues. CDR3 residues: CASSYLMGGNEQFF. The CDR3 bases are TGCGCCAGCAGCTACCTAATGGGGGGCAATGAGCAGTTCTTC.

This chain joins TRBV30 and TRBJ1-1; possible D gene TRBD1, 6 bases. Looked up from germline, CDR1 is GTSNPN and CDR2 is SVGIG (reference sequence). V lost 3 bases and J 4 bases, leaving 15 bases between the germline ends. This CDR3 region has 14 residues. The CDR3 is CAWSLPDRSTEAFF. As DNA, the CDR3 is TGTGCCTGGAGCCTCCCGGACAGATCCACTGAAGCTTTCTTT.

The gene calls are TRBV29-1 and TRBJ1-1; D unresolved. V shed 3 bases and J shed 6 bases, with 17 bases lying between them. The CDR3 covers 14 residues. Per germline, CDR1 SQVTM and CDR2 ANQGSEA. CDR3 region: CSVEPDWLGAEAFF. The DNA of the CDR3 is TGCAGCGTTGAGCCGGACTGGTTGGGCGCTGAAGCTTTCTTT.

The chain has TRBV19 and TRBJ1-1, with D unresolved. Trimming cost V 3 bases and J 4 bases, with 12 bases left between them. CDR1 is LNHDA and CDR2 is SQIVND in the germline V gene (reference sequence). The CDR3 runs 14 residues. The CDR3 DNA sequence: TGTGCCAGTAGTATGGGTTTGGGATCCACTGAAGCTTTCTTT. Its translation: CASSMGLGSTEAFF. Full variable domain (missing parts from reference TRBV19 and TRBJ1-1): DGGITQSPKYLFRKEGQNVTLSCEQNLNHDAMYWYRQDPGQGLRLIYYSQIVNDFQKGDIAEGYSVSREKKESFPLTVTSAQKNPTAFYLCASSMGLGSTEAFFGQGTRLTVV.

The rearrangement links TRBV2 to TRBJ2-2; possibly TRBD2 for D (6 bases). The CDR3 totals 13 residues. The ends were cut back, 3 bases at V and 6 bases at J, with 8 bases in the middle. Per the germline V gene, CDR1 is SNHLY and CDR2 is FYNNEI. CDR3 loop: CASSEWGAGELFF. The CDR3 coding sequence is TGTGCCAGCAGTGAGTGGGGGGCCGGGGAGCTGTTTTTT.

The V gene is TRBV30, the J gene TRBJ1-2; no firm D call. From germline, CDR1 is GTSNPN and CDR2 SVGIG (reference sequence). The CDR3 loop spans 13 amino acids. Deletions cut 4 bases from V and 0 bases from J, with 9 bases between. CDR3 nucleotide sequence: TGTGCCTGGACCGTCCAAGCTAACTATGGCTACACCTTC. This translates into CAWTVQANYGYTF.

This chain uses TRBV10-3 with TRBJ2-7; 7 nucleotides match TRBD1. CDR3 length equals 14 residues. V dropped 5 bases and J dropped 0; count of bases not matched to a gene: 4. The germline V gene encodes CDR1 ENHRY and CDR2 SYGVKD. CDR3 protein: CAISPGQSSYEQYF. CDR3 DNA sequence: TGTGCCATCAGTCCGGGACAGAGCTCCTACGAGCAGTACTTC.

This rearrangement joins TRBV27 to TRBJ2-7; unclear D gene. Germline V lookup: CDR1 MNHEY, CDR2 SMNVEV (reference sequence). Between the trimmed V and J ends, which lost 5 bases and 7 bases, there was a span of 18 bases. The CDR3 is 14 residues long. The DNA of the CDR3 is TGTGCCAGCAGTCCTGGGGTCCTTTTGGGTGAGCAGTACTTC. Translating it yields CASSPGVLLGEQYF.

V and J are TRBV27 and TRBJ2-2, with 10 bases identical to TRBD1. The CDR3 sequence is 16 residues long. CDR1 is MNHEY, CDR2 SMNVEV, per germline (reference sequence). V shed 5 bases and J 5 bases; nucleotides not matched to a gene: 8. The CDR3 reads CASSPWTGGGTGELFF. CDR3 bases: TGTGCCAGCAGTCCGTGGACAGGGGGGGGTACCGGGGAGCTGTTTTTT.

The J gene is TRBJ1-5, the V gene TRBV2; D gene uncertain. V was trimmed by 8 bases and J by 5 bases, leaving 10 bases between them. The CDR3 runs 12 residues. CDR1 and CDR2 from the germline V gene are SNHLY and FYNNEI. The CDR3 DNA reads TGTGCCAGCTGCCTCGAGGATCAGCCCCAGCATTTT. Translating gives CASCLEDQPQHF.

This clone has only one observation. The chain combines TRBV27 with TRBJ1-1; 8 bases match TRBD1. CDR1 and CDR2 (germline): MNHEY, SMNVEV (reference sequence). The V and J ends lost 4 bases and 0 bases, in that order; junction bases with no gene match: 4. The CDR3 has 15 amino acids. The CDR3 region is CASSWGQAMNTEAFF. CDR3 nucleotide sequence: TGTGCCAGCAGTTGGGGACAGGCAATGAACACTGAAGCTTTCTTT.

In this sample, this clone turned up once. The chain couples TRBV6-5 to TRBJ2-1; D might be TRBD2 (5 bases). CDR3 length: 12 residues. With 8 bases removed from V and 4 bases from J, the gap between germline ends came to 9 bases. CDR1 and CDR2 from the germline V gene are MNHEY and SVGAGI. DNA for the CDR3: TGTGCCAGCTCTGGACTTTACAATGAGCAGTTCTTC. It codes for CASSGLYNEQFF.

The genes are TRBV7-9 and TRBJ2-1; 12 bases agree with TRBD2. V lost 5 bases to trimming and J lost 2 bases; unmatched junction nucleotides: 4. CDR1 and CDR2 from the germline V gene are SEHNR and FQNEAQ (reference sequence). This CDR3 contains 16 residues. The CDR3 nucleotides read TGTGCCAGCAGCCGACTAGCGGGAGTCGCCTACAATGAGCAGTTCTTC. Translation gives CASSRLAGVAYNEQFF.

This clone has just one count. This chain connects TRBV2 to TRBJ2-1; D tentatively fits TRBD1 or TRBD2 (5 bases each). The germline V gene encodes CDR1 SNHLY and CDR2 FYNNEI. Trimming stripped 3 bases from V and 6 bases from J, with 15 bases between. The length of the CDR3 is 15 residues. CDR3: CASSEGVASLNEQFF. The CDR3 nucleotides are TGTGCCAGCAGTGAGGGGGTCGCTAGCCTCAATGAGCAGTTCTTC.

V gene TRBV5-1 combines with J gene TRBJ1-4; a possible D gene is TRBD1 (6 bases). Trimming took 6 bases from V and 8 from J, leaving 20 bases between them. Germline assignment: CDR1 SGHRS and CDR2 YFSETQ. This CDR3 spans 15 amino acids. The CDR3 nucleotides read TGCGCCAGCAAACCTTATGACAGGAGTTTCGAAAAACTGTTTTTT. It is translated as CASKPYDRSFEKLFF.

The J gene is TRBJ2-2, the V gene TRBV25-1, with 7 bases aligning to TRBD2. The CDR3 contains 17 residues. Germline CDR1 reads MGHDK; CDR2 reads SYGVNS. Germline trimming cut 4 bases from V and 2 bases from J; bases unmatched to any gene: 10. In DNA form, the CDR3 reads TGTGCCAGCAGTGCGGCTAGCGGAGTGATTAACACCGGGGAGCTGTTTTTT. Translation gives CASSAASGVINTGELFF.

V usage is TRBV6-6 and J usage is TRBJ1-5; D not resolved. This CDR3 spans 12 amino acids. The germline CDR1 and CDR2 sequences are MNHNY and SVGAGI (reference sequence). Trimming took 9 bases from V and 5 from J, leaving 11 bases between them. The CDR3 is CASGQTYQPQHF. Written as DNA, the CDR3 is TGTGCCAGTGGGCAGACCTATCAGCCCCAGCATTTT.

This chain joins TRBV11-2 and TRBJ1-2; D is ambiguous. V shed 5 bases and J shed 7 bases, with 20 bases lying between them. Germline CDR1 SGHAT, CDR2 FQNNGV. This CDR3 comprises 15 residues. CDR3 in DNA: TGTGCCAGCAGCGGGGTAGGACGCCTCCGAGGTGGCTACACCTTC. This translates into CASSGVGRLRGGYTF.

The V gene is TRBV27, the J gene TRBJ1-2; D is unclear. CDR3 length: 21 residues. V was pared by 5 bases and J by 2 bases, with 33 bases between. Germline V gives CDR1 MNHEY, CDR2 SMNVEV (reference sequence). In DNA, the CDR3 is TGTGCCAGCAGTGATTCTCCATCGGCGAGTAGGTACGGGCGCGAAAACTATGGCTACACCTTC. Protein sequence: CASSDSPSASRYGRENYGYTF.

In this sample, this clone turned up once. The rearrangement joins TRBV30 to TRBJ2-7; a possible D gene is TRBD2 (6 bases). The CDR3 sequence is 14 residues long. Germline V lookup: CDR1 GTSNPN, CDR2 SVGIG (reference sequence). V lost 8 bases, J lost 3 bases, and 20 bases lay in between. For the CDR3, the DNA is TGTGCCGGGGACGGGGGTATCTACTACTACGAGCAGTACTTC. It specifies CAGDGGIYYYEQYF.